The source of this TCR beta chain is a study of cytomegalovirus exposure and HLA in healthy donors. Study context: There were fewer than 500 genotyped donors. Of these, about 80% fell in the genetic ancestry cluster associated with self-reported Caucasian donors.

The germline V and J ends were trimmed by 1 base and 6 bases, with 6 bases remaining between them. The CDR3 length is 12 residues. Germline CDR1 reads SGHNT; CDR2 reads YYREEE (reference sequence). Researchers ran the PCR with 60 Vbeta and 13 Jbeta primers. Some clones are missing from TCRdb's copy, which holds only in-frame ones; the method was immunoSEQ multiplex PCR. The data contain 75,000 to 90,000 clones, over 70% of them seen just once; the ten biggest clones take up around 6%. Donors likely had unrecorded immune exposures despite being nominally healthy when sampled. The receptor was derived from a male donor in good health and CMV-seropositive. The chain combines TRBV5-4 with TRBJ2-3; no definite D call. Source material: PBMCs. The CDR3 is CASSLISDTQYF. CDR3 sequence (DNA): TGTGCCAGCAGCTTGATATCGGATACGCAGTATTTT.